Following are 20 T cell receptor delta chains from one sample sequenced in a study of Vδ1+ human thymocytes. Study-level points and caveats: In the thymus, TRG and TRD repertoires looked highly polyclonal with Gaussian CDR3 lengths.

These receptors' antigens are unknown. The template was reverse-transcribed extracted RNA. Multiplex PCR used pooled V-gene forward primers and a constant-region reverse primer to amplify CDR3s. TCRdb called clones anew from the multiplex PCR reads with CATT. The table lists 22,000 or so delta-chain clones, 8.1% of them singletons, with almost 1% in the top ten. The sequenced sample was Vdelta1+ gamma-delta thymocytes from the thymus. Subset: FACS-sorted CD3+ TCRalphabeta- TCRVdelta1+ TCRVdelta2- thymocytes. All receptors derive from a child less than two years old who had congenital heart surgery.

This chain links TRDV1 with TRDJ1, with D possibly TRDD2 on 5 matching bases. V shed 6 bases and J shed 0 bases, with 38 bases lying between them. The CDR3 covers 23 residues. Germline values: CDR1 TSWWSYY, CDR2 QGS. CDR3 DNA sequence: TGTGCTCTTGGCCCCTTAGGCCTACGTCGAGGATCGACCGGATTTTCGTACACCGATAAACTCATCTTT. Its translation is CALGPLGLRRGSTGFSYTDKLIF.

This clone showed up just a few times. This chain uses TRDV2 with TRDJ2, with 10 bases matching TRDD3. This CDR3 spans 19 amino acids. Germline V gene sequence: CDR1 GEAIGNYY, CDR2 EKD. J was trimmed by 2 bases and V by 0 bases; bases with no gene match: 11. This chain's CDR3 is CACDTWGDTLYSLTAQLFF. The CDR3 nucleotides read TGTGCCTGTGACACCTGGGGGGATACGCTCTATTCGTTGACAGCACAACTCTTCTTT.

This clone is categorized as medium-sized. The chain joins TRDV2 to TRDJ1, with TRDD3 matching 7 bases. Germline loops: CDR1 GEAIGNYY, CDR2 EKD. The CDR3 is 16 amino acids. J gave up 2 bases and V 3 bases, and 11 bases lay outside the gene matches. DNA of the CDR3: TGTGCCTGTGACCAGCGTAGTGGGGGACAGACCGATAAACTCATCTTT. It codes for CACDQRSGGQTDKLIF.

The chain carries TRAV29/DV5 and TRDJ1, with 10 bases matching TRDD3. The V and J ends lost 6 bases and 3 bases, in that order; junction bases with no gene match: 29. The CDR3 consists of 21 residues. Germline values: CDR1 NSMFDY, CDR2 ISSIKDK. As DNA, the CDR3 is TGTGCAGGTTCTTCCCTCGCTGGGAGTGGGGGATACTCAGGGCGGGCCGATAAACTCATCTTT. It yields the protein CAGSSLAGSGGYSGRADKLIF.

The V and J genes are TRDV1 and TRDJ1, with 8 bases matching TRDD2. This CDR3 region has 19 residues. J was trimmed by 3 bases and V by 2 bases; bases with no gene match: 17. Germline V CDR1 and CDR2: TSWWSYY, QGS. The DNA of the CDR3 is TGTGCTCTTGGGGAAAAGGTAACTTCCTACGTCCCTGGGGCCGATAAACTCATCTTT. It is translated as CALGEKVTSYVPGADKLIF.

This clone has just a few counts. The chain has TRDV1 and TRDJ1; 12 nucleotides agree with TRDD3. V dropped 0 bases and J dropped 2; count of bases not matched to a gene: 16. Germline V gene data show CDR1 as TSWWSYY and CDR2 as QGS. CDR3 size: 21 residues. This CDR3 is CALGELGCTGGYSWLTDKLIF. The CDR3 region has the DNA TGTGCTCTTGGGGAACTGGGGTGTACTGGGGGATACTCGTGGTTGACCGATAAACTCATCTTT.

This clone has just a few counts. This chain links TRDV1 with TRDJ1; 9 bases line up with TRDD3. After removal of 2 bases from V and 7 bases from J, the junction contained 20 bases not matched to a gene. Germline V gives CDR1 TSWWSYY, CDR2 QGS. The CDR3 is made up of 19 amino acids. This CDR3 is CALGEFGVLGELPGFKLIF. CDR3 DNA sequence: TGTGCTCTTGGGGAATTCGGAGTACTGGGGGAACTACCCGGATTTAAACTCATCTTT.

This sequence joins TRDV1 and TRDJ1, with TRDD3 identical over 11 bases. J was trimmed by 0 bases and V by 1 base; bases with no gene match: 22. The V gene's germline CDR1 is TSWWSYY and CDR2 QGS. This CDR3 contains 23 residues. CDR3 sequence: CALGEPPYHSYHWGIGYTDKLIF. In nucleotides, the CDR3 is TGTGCTCTTGGGGAACCCCCCTATCATTCCTACCACTGGGGGATAGGCTACACCGATAAACTCATCTTT.

The chain couples TRDV1 to TRDJ1; a weak D match, TRDD2 (5 bases). This CDR3 is 16 amino acids long. Germline V gene lookup returns CDR1 TSWWSYY and CDR2 QGS. V was clipped by 1 base and J by 2 bases, with 14 bases between them. The CDR3 region is CALGERPFLYTDKLIF. The DNA for the CDR3 is TGTGCTCTTGGGGAACGGCCATTCCTCTATACCGATAAACTCATCTTT.

This clone has a handful of counts. This chain links TRDV1 with TRDJ1; a possible D gene is TRDD2 (5 bases). The V gene lost 0 bases and the J gene lost 1 base, with 12 bases spanning the gap. This CDR3 contains 16 residues. CDR1 is TSWWSYY, CDR2 QGS, per germline. In DNA, the CDR3 is TGTGCTCTTGGGGAACTATCACCTACGGCCACCGATAAACTCATCTTT. Its translation is CALGELSPTATDKLIF.

This chain links TRDV1 with TRDJ2; TRDD3 matches 8 bases. Germline V CDR1 and CDR2: TSWWSYY, QGS. The CDR3 loop spans 16 amino acids. With V trimmed by 8 bases and J by 4 bases, 12 bases remained unmatched. The CDR3 region is CALHPTPTGGTAQLFF. The CDR3, as DNA: TGTGCTCTTCATCCTACCCCCACTGGGGGGACAGCACAACTCTTCTTT.

In its sample, this clone was seen a few times. The chain is built from TRDV1 and TRDJ1; the D is unclear. V was trimmed by 0 bases and J by 0 bases, leaving 11 bases between them. Looked up from germline, CDR1 is TSWWSYY and CDR2 is QGS. The CDR3 extends over 16 amino acids. The chain's CDR3 is CALGELETRNTDKLIF. The CDR3 DNA sequence: TGTGCTCTTGGGGAACTAGAGACGAGAAACACCGATAAACTCATCTTT.

The chain uses TRDV1 and TRDJ2; D perhaps matches TRDD2 (6 bases). The J gene was missing in TCRdb and was found by matching the end of the DNA to germline. CDR3 length: 19 amino acids. The V end lost 0 bases, the J end lost 3 bases, and 20 bases lay between the germline ends. Germline V CDR1 and CDR2: TSWWSYY, QGS. CDR3 residues: CALGELRGLPALVTAQLFF. CDR3 nucleotides: TGTGCTCTTGGGGAACTGAGGGGACTTCCTGCCCTAGTGACAGCACAACTCTTCTTT.

This clone was observed a handful of times. V gene TRDV1 combines with J gene TRDJ1; D gene unclear. Germline V lookup: CDR1 TSWWSYY, CDR2 QGS. The CDR3 is 15 amino acids. V gave up 2 bases and J gave up 4 bases, with 14 bases separating them. The CDR3 reads CALGEGSCRVDKLIF. As DNA, the CDR3 is TGTGCTCTTGGGGAAGGATCCTGTAGGGTCGATAAACTCATCTTT.

The J gene is given as TRDJ1, and the V gene is not called; the D segment call TRDD3 is taken from the table without a DNA check. The CDR3 consists of 17 residues. This CDR3 is CALGESSELVCGNKLIF. As DNA, the CDR3 is TGTGCTCTTGGGGAATCATCGGAGCTTGTATGCGGGAATAAACTCATCTTT.

A remark on this clone: Sequence at one end of the junction differs from germline and may be a read error. The genes are TRDV1 and TRDJ1; possible D gene TRDD2, 7 bases. CDR3 length equals 20 residues. Germline V gives CDR1 TSWWSYY, CDR2 QGS. The DNA for the CDR3 is TGTGCTCTTGAAAAGAGCGCCTTCCTCGGGGATGCGCCGTACACCGATAAACTCACCTTT. Translation gives CALEKSAFLGDAPYTDKLTF.

The chain carries TRDV2 and TRDJ3; D is undetermined. Germline assignment: CDR1 GEAIGNYY and CDR2 EKD. CDR3 size: 18 residues. V was cut by 5 bases and J by 0 bases, with 16 bases left in between. This CDR3 reads CACAPSGCCSWDTRQMFF. The CDR3 region has the DNA TGTGCCTGTGCCCCCAGTGGATGCTGCTCCTGGGACACCCGACAGATGTTTTTC.

This clone was picked up a small number of times. This chain connects TRDV1 to TRDJ1; 12 bases align to TRDD3. The CDR3 loop spans 18 amino acids. Trimming took 3 bases from V and 9 from J; bases not matched to a gene: 17. CDR1 is TSWWSYY and CDR2 is QGS in the germline V gene. CDR3 residues: CALGDLFPETGGYSELIF. Here the CDR3 DNA reads TGTGCTCTTGGGGACCTGTTCCCCGAAACTGGGGGATACAGTGAACTCATCTTT.

This clone was seen a few times. An end of the junction does not agree with germline; a read error may underlie this. V usage is TRDV1 and J usage is TRDJ1, with a weak D call TRDD3 (5 bases). Germline V lookup: CDR1 TSWWSYY, CDR2 QGS. The length of the CDR3 is 28 residues. CDR3 loop: CALGEPRTNLSLGNVRLLFGAFTDKLIF. The CDR3 DNA sequence: TGTGCCCTTGGGGAACCACGAACGAATCTTTCCCTCGGCAATGTACGGCTCCTTTTTGGGGCTTTCACCGATAAACTCATCTTT.

There are a few counts of this clone. The chain has TRDV1 and TRDJ1, with TRDD3 matching 8 bases. This CDR3 region has 22 residues. Germline assignment: CDR1 TSWWSYY and CDR2 QGS. The trim removed 2 bases at V and 0 bases at J, leaving 23 bases unmatched. The CDR3 region has the DNA TGTGCTCTTGGGGAATCGGTTGGAGCGGGAGTCCACTGGGGGCCGTACACCGATAAACTCATCTTT. Translating gives CALGESVGAGVHWGPYTDKLIF.